This TCR beta chain was captured by sequencing in a study of blood T cell repertoires in COVID-19. Study information: Both acute and convalescent COVID-19 samples were obtained from the United States, Italy and Spain. From T cells, B-cell-depleted T cells, or PBMCs came the material, which was cDNA or gDNA.

The V and J ends lost 2 bases and 2 bases respectively, with 9 bases between them. This CDR3 is built from 14 residues. CDR1 LGHNA and CDR2 YSLEER come from the germline V gene. Repertoires were generated with immunoSEQ multiplex PCR, while TCRdb's copy carries only in-frame clones and drops some. Of around 330,000 clones in the sample, around 87% were seen once. Specimen: peripheral blood. The sequence derives from a woman aged 50 to 65 with active or convalescent COVID-19. The J gene is TRBJ1-2, the V gene TRBV4-3; perhaps TRBD1 as D (5 bases). DNA of the CDR3: TGCGCCAGCAGCCAAACTGACAGAAACTATGGCTACACCTTC. As protein: CASSQTDRNYGYTF.